Below are 22 T cell receptor beta chains sequenced from a single sample in a study of neoadjuvant anti-PD-1 for oral cavity cancer. Assay used: immunoSEQ multiplex PCR; TCRdb lists only in-frame clones, some missing. The sample shows under 7,500 clones, around 50% of them seen only once. Time point in this sample: after neoadjuvant nivolumab, at surgical resection. This material consisted of tumor tissue, taken after nivolumab (anti-PD-1) treatment. The receptors come from a person between 40 and 85 years old with oral cavity squamous cell carcinoma.

This clone appeared a few times. V and J are TRBV6-6 and TRBJ1-1; D uncertain. Germline CDR1 reads MNHNY; CDR2 reads SVGAGI (reference sequence). The CDR3 consists of 13 residues. Trimming took 2 bases from V and 5 from J, leaving 9 bases between them. CDR3 sequence (DNA): TGTGCCAGCAGTTACAGAGAGAGGACTGAAGCTTTCTTT. The encoded protein is CASSYRERTEAFF.

The chain recombines TRBV5-1 with TRBJ2-7; 7 positions match TRBD1. Germline V lookup: CDR1 SGHRS, CDR2 YFSETQ. V lost 4 bases and J lost 3; bases outside the gene matches: 7. The CDR3 totals 14 residues. CDR3 sequence reads: CASSEGDSRYEQYF. The CDR3 DNA reads as TGCGCCAGCAGCGAGGGGGACAGTCGCTACGAGCAGTACTTC.

The chain uses TRBV11-2 and TRBJ2-2; D remains unclear. Germline V lookup: CDR1 SGHAT, CDR2 FQNNGV. V was cut by 1 base and J by 4 bases, with 10 bases left in between. The CDR3 sequence is 15 residues long. CDR3 sequence reads: CASSLGTVSTGELFF. CDR3 DNA sequence: TGTGCCAGCAGCTTAGGGACGGTGTCCACCGGGGAGCTGTTTTTT. Full variable domain (missing parts from reference TRBV11-2 and TRBJ2-2): EAGVAQSPRYKIIEKRQSVAFWCNPISGHATLYWYQQILGQGPKLLIQFQNNGVVDDSQLPKDRFSAERLKGVDSTLKIQPAKLEDSAVYLCASSLGTVSTGELFFGEGSRLTVL.

This clone turned up a few times. The genes are TRBV20-1 and TRBJ1-4; D is undetermined. Trimming cost V 0 bases and J 6 bases, with 2 bases left between them. This CDR3 region has 11 residues. Germline V gene lookup returns CDR1 DFQATT and CDR2 SNEGSKA (reference sequence). CDR3 in amino acids: CSARDDEKLFF. Here the CDR3 DNA reads TGCAGTGCTAGAGACGATGAAAAACTGTTTTTT.

The chain joins TRBV27 to TRBJ1-4; 7 bases line up with TRBD1. The junction had 5 bases not matched to a gene; V was cut back by 5 bases and J by 5 bases. The length of the CDR3 is 14 residues. Germline V gene lookup returns CDR1 MNHEY and CDR2 SMNVEV (reference sequence). The CDR3 spells CASSARTGNEKLFF. CDR3 nucleotide sequence: TGTGCCAGCAGTGCGCGGACAGGAAATGAAAAACTGTTTTTT. The variable domain in full, with the rest retrieved from reference TRBV27 and TRBJ1-4, is EAQVTQNPRYLITVTGKKLTVTCSQNMNHEYMSWYRQDPGLGLRQIYYSMNVEVTDKGDVPEGYKVSRKEKRNFPLILESPSPNQTSLYFCASSARTGNEKLFFGSGTQLSVL.

This clone was observed a few times. This chain uses TRBV7-6 with TRBJ2-1; 13 bases line up with TRBD2. The CDR3 loop spans 16 amino acids. Germline-derived CDR1 and CDR2 are SGHVS and FNYEAQ. V lost 3 bases and J lost 8; bases outside the gene matches: 7. The CDR3 is CASSFLLAGGQDEQFF. The CDR3 DNA sequence: TGTGCCAGCAGCTTCCTACTAGCGGGAGGGCAGGATGAGCAGTTCTTC.

This clone was seen just once. The rearrangement links TRBV6-1 to TRBJ2-1, with 7 positions matching TRBD1. Unmatched junction bases numbered 8, after V lost 3 bases and J lost 6 bases. CDR3 length equals 15 residues. Per the germline V gene, CDR1 is MNHNS and CDR2 is SASEGT. CDR3 residues: CASSDPGTVRNEQFF. CDR3 DNA sequence: TGTGCCAGCAGTGACCCCGGGACAGTTCGCAATGAGCAGTTCTTC.

CDR3: CASSPKRQGVAGELFF. CDR3 in DNA: TGTGCCAGCAGCCCCAAAAGACAGGGTGTGGCCGGGGAGCTGTTTTTT. This chain joins TRBV7-9 and TRBJ2-2, with 7 bases matching TRBD1. V gave up 5 bases and J gave up 6 bases; unmatched junction bases: 12. CDR3 length: 16 amino acids. The germline V gene has CDR1 SEHNR and CDR2 FQNEAQ (reference sequence).

J is TRBJ2-3 and V is TRBV4-1; D is unresolved. Germline CDR1 is MGHRA and CDR2 is YSYEKL. This CDR3 spans 18 amino acids. Between the trimmed V and J ends, which lost 1 base and 8 bases, there was a span of 25 bases. The CDR3 region is CASSQAPAAKLSSSTQYF. As DNA, the CDR3 is TGCGCCAGCAGCCAAGCCCCGGCCGCCAAACTTTCCTCCTCTACGCAGTATTTT.

This clone was seen more than once but under ten times. The rearrangement joins TRBV4-1 to TRBJ1-3; weak D call: TRBD1 (5 bases). This CDR3 region has 15 residues. The ends were cut back, 0 bases at V and 0 bases at J, with 6 bases in the middle. CDR1 and CDR2 (germline): MGHRA, YSYEKL. As DNA, the CDR3 is TGCGCCAGCAGCCAAGATGGGGGCTCTGGAAACACCATATATTTT. Translation gives CASSQDGGSGNTIYF.

This clone was counted only a few times. The chain carries TRBV7-2 and TRBJ2-3; possibly TRBD1 for D (5 bases). The CDR3 extends over 14 amino acids. V dropped 3 bases and J dropped 1 base, with 8 bases sitting between them. Germline-derived CDR1 and CDR2 are SGHTA and FQGNSA. The CDR3 DNA reads as TGTGCCAGCAGCTTTGGACACCGCACAGATACGCAGTATTTT. Protein: CASSFGHRTDTQYF.

The gene calls are TRBV7-6 and TRBJ2-1; 13 bases align to TRBD2. V lost 5 bases and J lost 5; bases outside the gene matches: 6. The CDR3 contains 16 residues. The germline V gene encodes CDR1 SGHVS and CDR2 FNYEAQ. CDR3 sequence: CASSPLLAGGDNEQFF. The CDR3 coding sequence is TGTGCCAGCAGCCCCTTACTAGCGGGAGGGGACAATGAGCAGTTCTTC. The full variable domain, rest sourced from reference TRBV7-6 and TRBJ2-1, is GAGVSQSPRYKVTKRGQDVALRCDPISGHVSLYWYRQALGQGPEFLTYFNYEAQQDKSGLPNDRFSAERPEGSISTLTIQRTEQRDSAMYRCASSPLLAGGDNEQFFGPGTRLTVL.

Comments on this clone: Other DNA sequences in this specimen translate into the identical CDR3. This chain joins TRBV19 and TRBJ2-1; weak D call: TRBD1 (7 bases). The CDR3 is made up of 19 amino acids. V gave up 0 bases and J gave up 6 bases, with 24 bases separating them. Germline CDR1 is LNHDA and CDR2 is SQIVND (reference sequence). This CDR3 is CASSIEAGGLLLGGNEQFF. The CDR3 DNA reads as TGTGCCAGTAGTATAGAGGCAGGGGGTTTACTTCTCGGGGGCAATGAGCAGTTCTTC.

The genes are TRBV19 and TRBJ1-2, with 9 bases matching TRBD1. J was trimmed by 2 bases and V by 6 bases; bases with no gene match: 7. Germline V gene data show CDR1 as LNHDA and CDR2 as SQIVND (reference sequence). CDR3 length: 15 residues. The CDR3: CASREVQGANYGYTF. In DNA form, the CDR3 reads TGTGCCAGTAGAGAAGTACAGGGGGCCAACTATGGCTACACCTTC.

V and J are TRBV18 and TRBJ2-1; 10 bases are shared with TRBD2. The ends lost 3 bases at V and 7 bases at J; junction bases unmatched: 9. This CDR3 is built from 16 residues. CDR1 KGHSH and CDR2 LQKENI come from the germline V gene. CDR3 DNA: TGTGCCAGCTCACCGGCTAGCGGGGGAAGTTTGAATGAGCAGTTCTTC. Its translation: CASSPASGGSLNEQFF.

The V and J genes are TRBV5-4 and TRBJ1-6, with D hard to call. Germline CDR1 SGHNT, CDR2 YYREEE (reference sequence). V was clipped by 1 base and J by 7 bases, with 12 bases between them. The CDR3 is 15 amino acids. In nucleotides, the CDR3 is TGTGCCAGCAGCTTGCGGTCAAGTACGAATTCACCCCTCCACTTT. Translated, it gives CASSLRSSTNSPLHF.

This clone was picked up one time. The V call is TRBV6-6, the J call TRBJ2-7; D unclear. The V end lost 10 bases, the J end lost 7 bases, and 14 bases lay between the germline ends. The CDR3 has 11 residues. Germline CDR1 and CDR2: MNHNY and SVGAGI (reference sequence). The CDR3 nucleotides read TGTGCCACCCTTCTAGGTACGGAGCAGTACTTC. Protein: CATLLGTEQYF.

In its sample, this clone was seen once. The rearrangement joins TRBV7-9 to TRBJ2-3, with 7 bases matching TRBD2. Germline CDR1 is SEHNR and CDR2 is FQNEAQ (reference sequence). The junction had 12 bases not matched to a gene; V was cut back by 0 bases and J by 6 bases. This CDR3 is 17 amino acids long. The CDR3 is CASSLARLAEVDDTQYF. The CDR3 DNA is TGTGCCAGCAGCTTAGCACGGCTAGCGGAGGTGGACGATACGCAGTATTTT.

This clone was picked up a small number of times. V and J are TRBV7-2 and TRBJ1-6; D call uncertain. CDR3 length: 17 amino acids. V shed 2 bases and J shed 0 bases, with 11 bases lying between them. Germline lookup yields CDR1 SGHTA and CDR2 FQGNSA. CDR3 residues: CASSLIPASSYNSPLHF. The CDR3 DNA follows: TGTGCCAGCAGCTTAATTCCGGCAAGCTCCTATAATTCACCCCTCCACTTT.

This clone was picked up a small number of times. The chain uses TRBV5-1 and TRBJ2-1; D call uncertain. Germline-derived CDR1 and CDR2 are SGHRS and YFSETQ. This CDR3 comprises 15 residues. V dropped 3 bases and J dropped 0 bases, with 10 bases sitting between them. The CDR3 sequence: CASSSRRSSYNEQFF. The CDR3, as DNA: TGCGCCAGCAGCTCCAGACGGAGCTCCTACAATGAGCAGTTCTTC. The entire variable domain, with the rest obtained from reference TRBV5-1 and TRBJ2-1, is as follows: KAGVTQTPRYLIKTRGQQVTLSCSPISGHRSVSWYQQTPGQGLQFLFEYFSETQRNKGNFPGRFSGRQFSNSRSEMNVSTLELGDSALYLCASSSRRSSYNEQFFGPGTRLTVL.

The chain employs TRBV5-1 and TRBJ2-4, with D possibly called TRBD1 or TRBD2 (6 bases each). V lost 4 bases to trimming and J lost 0 bases, with 14 bases between them. Germline-derived CDR1 and CDR2 are SGHRS and YFSETQ. CDR3 length equals 16 residues. The CDR3 nucleotides read TGCGCCAGCAGCCCGGAGGGGGGACTAGCCAAAAACATTCAGTACTTC. The encoded protein is CASSPEGGLAKNIQYF.

The sample holds one count of this clone. The rearrangement joins TRBV5-6 to TRBJ1-5; D uncertain. This CDR3 contains 14 residues. V was trimmed by 4 bases and J by 5 bases, leaving 13 bases between them. Germline lookup yields CDR1 SGHDT and CDR2 YYEEEE. The CDR3 DNA follows: TGTGCCAGCAGCGGTGCTGCCCTTCATCAGCCCCAGCATTTT. This encodes CASSGAALHQPQHF.